The entry below gives a single TCR beta chain sequence along with its context. The source of the sample is a study of blood T cells in healthy people across ages. Each sample yielded at least 6 million isolated PBMCs. A sample-barcoded 5' primer and a J-beta primer mix were used in a second PCR of about 7 to 12 cycles. One entry per CDR3 protein, called by TCRdb with MiXCR from the 5' RACE reads. This sample yields about 540,000 distinct CDR3 sequences, of which around 24% are seen a single time; 8.5% to 9.5% belongs to the top ten. V lost 3 bases, J lost 1 base, and 5 bases lay in between. This CDR3 region has 12 residues. From germline, CDR1 is SQVTM and CDR2 ANQGSEA. The sample was also reused in another study, on T cells of mothers and their children. That report adds: No persistent microchimeric T cell clones were detected at 95 to 100 clones per million clonotypes sensitivity.

The chain has TRBV29-1 and TRBJ2-3; the D gene is possibly TRBD2 (5 bases). This receptor was identified in a boy younger than 18 in good health. Sequenced material: blood. Here the CDR3 DNA reads TGCAGCGTTGACGGGGGCACAGATACGCAGTATTTT. Its translation is CSVDGGTDTQYF.